At least ten counts were recorded for the clone carrying this T cell receptor beta chain. The antigen is undetermined. TCR beta CDR3 regions were amplified from RNA transcripts. Primed by the HTBI set, a first-round RT-PCR was run on the TCR CDR3. TCRdb recomputed calls from the multiplex PCR reads with MiXCR, one row per CDR3 protein. In the table there are under 650,000 distinct CDR3 sequences, around 16% of which are singletons. Uncontrolled infection, other autoimmune disease, pregnancy and lactation each barred patients from inclusion. V was trimmed by 8 bases and J by 5 bases, leaving 16 bases between them. CDR1 and CDR2 from the germline V gene are MNHNS and SASEGT. This CDR3 is 13 amino acids long. The sample originates from a study of T cells in Graves' hyperthyroidism and ophthalmopathy. Notes on the study in general: Before onset, by a median of approximately 5.9 months, the model predicted ophthalmopathy.

Sequencing was done on a sample of blood. The chain joins TRBV6-1 to TRBJ2-7; the D call may be TRBD1 or TRBD2 (5 bases each). The TCR sequence derives from a woman between 25 and 40 years old with Graves' hyperthyroidism. CDR3 nucleotide sequence: TGTGCCAGCGCCGGGGTCAAGGGGAACGAGCAGTACTTC. Its translation: CASAGVKGNEQYF.